This TCR beta chain was recovered during a study of blood T cell repertoires in COVID-19. Overall study: Italy, Spain and the United States were the sources of the convalescent and acute COVID-19 samples.

Trimming at V came to 2 bases and at J to 2 bases, leaving 3 bases not matched to a gene. Per the germline V gene, CDR1 is MNHEY and CDR2 is SVGAGI. The length of the CDR3 is 15 residues. The protocol was immunoSEQ multiplex PCR, while the TCRdb copy is restricted to in-frame clones and leaves out a portion. The sample yields under 200,000 clones, 83% seen once. Turning to this clone: The sample holds other DNA sequences that translate to the same CDR3.

This TCR was recovered from a human donor in a cohort sampled during active COVID-19. The V call is TRBV6-5, the J call TRBJ2-7; 10 nucleotides match TRBD1. Sequences were obtained from peripheral blood. CDR3 in amino acids: CASSYRDRGPYEQYF. Here the CDR3 DNA reads TGTGCCAGCAGTTACCGGGACAGGGGACCCTACGAGCAGTACTTC.